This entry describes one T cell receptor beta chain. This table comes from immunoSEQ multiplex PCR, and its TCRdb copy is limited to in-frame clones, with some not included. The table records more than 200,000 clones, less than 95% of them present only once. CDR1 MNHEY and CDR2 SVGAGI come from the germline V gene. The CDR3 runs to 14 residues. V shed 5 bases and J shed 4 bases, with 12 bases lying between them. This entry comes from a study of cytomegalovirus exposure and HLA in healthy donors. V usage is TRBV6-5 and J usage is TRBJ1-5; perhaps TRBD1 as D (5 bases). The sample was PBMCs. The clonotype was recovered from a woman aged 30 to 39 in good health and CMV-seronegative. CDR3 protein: CASSRGRDNQPQHF. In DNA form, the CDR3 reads TGTGCCAGCAGTAGGGGCAGGGATAATCAGCCCCAGCATTTT.